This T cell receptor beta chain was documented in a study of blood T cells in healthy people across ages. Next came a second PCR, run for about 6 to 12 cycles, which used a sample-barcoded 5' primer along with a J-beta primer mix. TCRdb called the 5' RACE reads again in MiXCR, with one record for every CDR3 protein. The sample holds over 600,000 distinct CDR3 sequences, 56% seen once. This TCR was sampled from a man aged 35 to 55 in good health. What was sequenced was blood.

CDR3 in amino acids: CSASPLQAWNTEAFF. For the CDR3, the DNA is TGCAGTGCTAGTCCCCTGCAGGCATGGAACACTGAAGCTTTCTTT. The chain carries TRBV20-1 and TRBJ1-1, with D unresolved. The CDR3 covers 15 residues. The germline V and J ends were trimmed by 3 bases and 1 base, with 15 bases remaining between them. Germline V gives CDR1 DFQATT, CDR2 SNEGSKA (reference sequence).